Included here is one T cell receptor (beta chain) sequence, with context. The sample belongs to a study of blood T cell repertoires in COVID-19. Study details: Donors in the United States, Italy and Spain gave samples during acute or convalescent COVID-19.

Per the original data handling: The authors estimated nucleated cell counts from reference gene primer amplification. Only in-frame clones appear in the TCRdb table, and some are missing; sequencing was by immunoSEQ multiplex PCR. That table gives V, J and clone size, and the DNA gave D and trimming. This sample has around 200,000 clones, with more than 70% found just once. The CDR3 runs to 16 residues. Germline V gives CDR1 MNHEY, CDR2 SMNVEV (reference sequence). V was cut by 0 bases and J by 4 bases, with 15 bases left in between. The gene calls are TRBV27 and TRBJ1-2; no reliable D call. This TCR derives from a woman in her fifties or sixties with acute or convalescent COVID-19. The specimen was peripheral blood. Written as DNA, the CDR3 is TGTGCCAGCAGTTTATCTCCTCTCGACATCACCTATGGCTACACCTTC. Residues: CASSLSPLDITYGYTF.